The TCR beta chain described here comes from a study of cytomegalovirus exposure and HLA in healthy donors. The wider study: The Caucasian-associated ancestry cluster held around 76% of 398 genotyped donors.

Concerning this clone: Its antigen is still unknown.

The PCR had 60 Vbeta and 13 Jbeta primers. Using immunoSEQ multiplex PCR, the repertoire was profiled, and TCRdb retains in-frame clones only, with some absent. The sample has about 250,000 clones; 78% are singletons. Overall study results and limits: Later analysis showed most CMV-associated TCR beta chains appearing HLA-restricted. CMV serostatus was the only immune exposure information that was available. Prior analysis indicated that the majority of TCR beta V segments exhibited productivity approximately 87% or approximately 30% of the time.

Trimming shortened V by 2 bases and J by 3 bases, and 8 bases separated the two germline ends. Germline values: CDR1 MDHEN, CDR2 SYDVKM. This CDR3 has 14 residues. The genes are TRBV28 and TRBJ1-5; no reliable D call. This clonotype originated in a boy younger than 18 in good health and CMV-seronegative. Material: PBMCs. The CDR3 DNA sequence: TGTGCCAGCAGTTTACCGGGTCCCAATCAGCCCCAGCATTTT. Translating gives CASSLPGPNQPQHF.